This TCR beta chain was profiled in a study of T cells in Graves' hyperthyroidism and ophthalmopathy. V lost 7 bases, J lost 2 bases, and 15 bases stayed unmatched. Looked up from germline, CDR1 is DFQATT and CDR2 is SNEGSKA (reference sequence). This CDR3 spans 19 amino acids. Researchers took RNA transcripts and amplified the TCR beta CDR3 regions from them. TCR CDR3 regions were first amplified by RT-PCR with HTBI primers. TCRdb reprocessed the multiplex PCR reads via MiXCR and lists one record per CDR3 protein. Here the sample spans 300,000 to 450,000 distinct CDR3 sequences, about 15% being singletons.

The specimen sequenced was blood. This receptor was obtained from a woman aged 25-40 years with Graves' hyperthyroidism that later progressed to Graves' ophthalmopathy. The chain uses TRBV20-1 and TRBJ2-1; 15 nucleotides match TRBD2. The CDR3 coding sequence is TGCAGTGTAGGGCGTTCCGGGACTAGCGGGAGGAGGACCTACAATGAGCAGTTCTTC. This gives the protein CSVGRSGTSGRRTYNEQFF.